Described below is a single T cell receptor beta chain sequence and its context. Germline V gene data show CDR1 as ENHRY and CDR2 as SYGVKD. This CDR3 has 15 amino acids. With 6 bases clipped from V and 2 bases from J, the junction kept 9 bases outside the gene matches. The data were taken from a study of blood T cell repertoires in COVID-19. Either two negative PCRs, clearance, or symptom resolution qualified Cohort 3 donors as recovered. Using immunoSEQ multiplex PCR, the repertoire was profiled, and TCRdb retains in-frame clones only, with some absent. The data hold 110,000 to 150,000 clones, with around 80% observed a single time.

This receptor was taken from a woman aged 45 to 65 who had recovered from COVID-19. Sequences were obtained from PBMCs or T cells enriched from blood (not recorded which). This chain joins TRBV10-3 and TRBJ2-5; the match to TRBD1 covers 7 bases. The CDR3 is CAIRDDRVRQETQYF. The CDR3, as DNA: TGTGCCATCAGGGACGACAGGGTGAGACAAGAGACCCAGTACTTC.